This TCR beta chain was captured in a study of T cells in Graves' hyperthyroidism and ophthalmopathy. Study summary: Peripheral blood was acquired at first diagnosis, ahead of any therapy whatsoever.

TCR beta CDR3 sequences were amplified from RNA transcripts. With the HTBI primer set, the TCR CDR3 went through a first round of RT-PCR. TCRdb itself ran the multiplex PCR reads through MiXCR, one entry per CDR3 protein. The sample comprises under 350,000 distinct CDR3 sequences, roughly a fifth of which are singletons, and around 50% rests with the top ten. Diagnosing involved the use of clinical symptoms, serum thyroxine and TRAb, thyroid ultrasound and orbital computed tomography. The germline V gene encodes CDR1 LNHDA and CDR2 SQIVND (reference sequence). The junction had 4 bases not matched to a gene; V was cut back by 2 bases and J by 3 bases. This CDR3 region has 15 residues. Study-wide results and limits: The model foresaw ophthalmopathy a median approximately 6.1 months prior to onset. Also found in blood were most expanded thyroid clonotypes above 0.001.

This clonotype was counted between two and nine times. Its antigen is undetermined. The sequenced sample was blood. The chain couples TRBV19 to TRBJ2-7; TRBD2 matches 10 bases. The receptor was derived from a woman between 50 and 59 years old with Graves' hyperthyroidism. The CDR3: CASSISASGSYEQYF. In DNA, the CDR3 is TGTGCCAGTAGTATATCGGCTAGCGGGAGCTACGAGCAGTACTTC.